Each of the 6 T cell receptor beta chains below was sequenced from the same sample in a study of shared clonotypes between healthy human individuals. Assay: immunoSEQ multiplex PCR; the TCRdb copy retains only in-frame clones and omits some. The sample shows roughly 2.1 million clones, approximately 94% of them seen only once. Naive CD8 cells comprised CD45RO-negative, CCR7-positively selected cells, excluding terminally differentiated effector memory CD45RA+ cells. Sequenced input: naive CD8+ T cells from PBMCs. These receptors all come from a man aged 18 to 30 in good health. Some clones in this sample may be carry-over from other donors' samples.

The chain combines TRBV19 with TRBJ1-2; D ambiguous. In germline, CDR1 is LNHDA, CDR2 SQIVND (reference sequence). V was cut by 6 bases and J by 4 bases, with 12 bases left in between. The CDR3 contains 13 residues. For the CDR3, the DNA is TGTGCCAGTAGGAGCGGACGGATCTATGGCTACACCTTC. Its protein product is CASRSGRIYGYTF.

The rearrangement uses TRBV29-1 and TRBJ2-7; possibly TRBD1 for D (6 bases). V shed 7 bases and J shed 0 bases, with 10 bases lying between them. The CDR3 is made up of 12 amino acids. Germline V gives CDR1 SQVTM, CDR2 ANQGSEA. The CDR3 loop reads CSARTASYEQYF. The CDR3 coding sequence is TGCAGCGCAAGGACAGCCTCCTACGAGCAGTACTTC.

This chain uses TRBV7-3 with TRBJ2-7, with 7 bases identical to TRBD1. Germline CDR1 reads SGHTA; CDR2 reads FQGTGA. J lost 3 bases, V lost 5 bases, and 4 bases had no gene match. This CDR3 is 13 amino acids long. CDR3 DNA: TGTGCCAGCAGCCAAGGACAGGTCTACGAGCAGTACTTC. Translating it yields CASSQGQVYEQYF.

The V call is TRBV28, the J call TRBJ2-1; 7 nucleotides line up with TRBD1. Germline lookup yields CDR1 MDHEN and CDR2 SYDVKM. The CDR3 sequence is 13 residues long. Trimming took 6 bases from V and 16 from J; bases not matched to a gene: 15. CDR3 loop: CASSPLPTGSRFF. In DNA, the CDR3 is TGTGCCAGCAGCCCTTTACCGACAGGGTCTCGATTCTTC.

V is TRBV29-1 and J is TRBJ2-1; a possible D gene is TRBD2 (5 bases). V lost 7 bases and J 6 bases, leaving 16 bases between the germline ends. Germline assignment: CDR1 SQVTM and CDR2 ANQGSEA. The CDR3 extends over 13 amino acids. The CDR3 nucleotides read TGCAGCGGCGGACTCCTGAGTACCAATGAGCAGTTCTTC. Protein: CSGGLLSTNEQFF.

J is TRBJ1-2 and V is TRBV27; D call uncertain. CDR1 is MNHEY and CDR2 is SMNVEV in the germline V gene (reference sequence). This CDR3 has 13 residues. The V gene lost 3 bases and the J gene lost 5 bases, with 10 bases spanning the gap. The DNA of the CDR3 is TGTGCCAGCAGTTTTTCCGGAGGATATGGCTACACCTTC. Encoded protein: CASSFSGGYGYTF.